At least ten counts were recorded for the clone carrying this T cell receptor (beta chain). This sample is part of a study of T-cell reconstitution after alpha-beta-depleted transplantation in children. Unique molecular identifiers featured in how the TCRbeta library was prepared. TCRdb re-called the PCR reads with MiXCR, one entry per CDR3 protein. Of roughly 89,000 distinct CDR3 sequences in the sample, 9.5% to 15% were seen once. This CDR3 has 16 amino acids. V was pared by 3 bases and J by 1 base, with 8 bases of the junction left unmatched. Germline values: CDR1 SGHTA, CDR2 FQGNSA. The TCR originated in a human donor who donated a stem cell graft to a child with inherited bone marrow failure. The sequences come from PBMCs from the stem cell graft donor, collected from the stem cell graft. The chain has TRBV7-2 and TRBJ2-7, with TRBD2 matching over 8 bases. The DNA for the CDR3 is TGTGCCAGCAGCTTTCCCCCCGGCGGGAGGTCCTACGAGCAGTACTTC. Encoded protein: CASSFPPGGRSYEQYF.